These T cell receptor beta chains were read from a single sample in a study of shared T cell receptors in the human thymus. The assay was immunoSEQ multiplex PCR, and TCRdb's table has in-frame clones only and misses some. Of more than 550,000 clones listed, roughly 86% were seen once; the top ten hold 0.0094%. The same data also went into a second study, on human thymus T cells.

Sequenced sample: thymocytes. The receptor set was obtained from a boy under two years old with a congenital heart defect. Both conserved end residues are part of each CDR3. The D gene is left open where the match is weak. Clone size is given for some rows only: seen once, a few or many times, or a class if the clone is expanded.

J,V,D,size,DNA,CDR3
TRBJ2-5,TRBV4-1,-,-,TGCGCCAGCAGCCAAGGGACTACTCAAGAGACCCAGTACTTC,CASSQGTTQETQYF
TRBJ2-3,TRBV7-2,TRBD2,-,TGTGCCAGCAGCTTAGTAGCGGGACTCACAGATACGCAGTATTTT,CASSLVAGLTDTQYF
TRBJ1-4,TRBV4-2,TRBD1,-,TGTGCCAGCAGCCTAGACAGGGCAACCTATACTACTAATGAAAAACTGTTTTTT,CASSLDRATYTTNEKLFF
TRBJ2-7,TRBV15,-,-,TGTGCCACCAGCAGAGCAAGCACCGGGACTTGGGAATGGGGCTACGAGCAGTACTTC,CATSRASTGTWEWGYEQYF
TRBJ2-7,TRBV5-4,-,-,TGTGCCAGCAGGGTGTGGGAGGTGGATTACGAGCAGTACTTC,CASRVWEVDYEQYF
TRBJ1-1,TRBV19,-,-,TGTGCCAGTAGACCCCCAGGGGACACTGAAGCTTTCTTT,CASRPPGDTEAFF
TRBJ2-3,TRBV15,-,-,TGTGCCACCAGCAGAGTATCCAGGGACACAGATACGCAGTATTTT,CATSRVSRDTDTQYF
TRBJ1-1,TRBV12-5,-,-,TGTGCTAGTGGTGACAGGAACACTGAAGCTTTCTTT,CASGDRNTEAFF
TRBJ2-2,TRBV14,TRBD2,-,TGTGCCAGCAGCCAAGCCGGGACTAGCTTTTTTTTGAACACCGGGGAGCTGTTTTTT,CASSQAGTSFFLNTGELFF
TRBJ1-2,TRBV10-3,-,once,TGTGCCATCAGTGAGTCTCAAGAGTCTTCCTATGGCTACACCTTC,CAISESQESSYGYTF
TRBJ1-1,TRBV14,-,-,TGTGCCAGCAGCCAAGGAAAGCCTGAAGCTTTCTTT,CASSQGKPEAFF
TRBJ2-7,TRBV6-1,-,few,TGTGCCAGCAGTGTTGTGTACTACGAGCAGTACTTC,CASSVVYYEQYF
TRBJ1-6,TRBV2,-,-,TGTGCCAGCAGTGATATTCGCACAGGGACCCAAAGCTCCTATAATTCACCCCTCCACTTT,CASSDIRTGTQSSYNSPLHF
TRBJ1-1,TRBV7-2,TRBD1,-,TGTGCCAGCAGCAACAACGGGGGACAGGACACTGAAGCTTTCTTT,CASSNNGGQDTEAFF
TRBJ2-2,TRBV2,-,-,TGTGCCAGCAGTGTAGCCGGGGTTAACACCGGGGAGCTGTTTTTT,CASSVAGVNTGELFF
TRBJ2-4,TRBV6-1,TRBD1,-,TGTGCCAGCAGTGGAGCACAGGGGGCCAAAAACATTCAGTACTTC,CASSGAQGAKNIQYF
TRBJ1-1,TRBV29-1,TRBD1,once,TGCAGCGCATACCCAGGGGGCGTTGGCACTGAAGCTTTCTTT,CSAYPGGVGTEAFF
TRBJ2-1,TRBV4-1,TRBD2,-,TGCGCCAGCAGCCAAGTAGCGGGGGGCCCCTACAATGAGCAGTTCTTC,CASSQVAGGPYNEQFF
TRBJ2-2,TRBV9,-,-,TGTGCCAGCAGCGTAGGGGGCTTAAACACCGGGGAGCTGTTTTTT,CASSVGGLNTGELFF
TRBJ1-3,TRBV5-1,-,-,TGCGCCAGCAGCTCCCACCCCTACCAAACAGGGTCTGGAAACACCATATATTTT,CASSSHPYQTGSGNTIYF
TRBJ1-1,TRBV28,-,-,TGTGCCAGCAGGAAAAAGGGGGTTAGGGAAGCTTTCTTT,CASRKKGVREAFF
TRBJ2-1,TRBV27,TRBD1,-,TGTGCCAGCAACCTTACAGGGGGTGAGGGCAATGAGCAGTTCTTC,CASNLTGGEGNEQFF
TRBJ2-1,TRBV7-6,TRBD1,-,TGTGCCAGCAGCTCCCCCGGGACAGGGTTGGGGAGTATAAATGAGCAGTTCTTC,CASSSPGTGLGSINEQFF
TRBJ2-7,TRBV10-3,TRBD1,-,TGTGCCATCCCGGGACAGTCTTACGAGCAGTACTTC,CAIPGQSYEQYF
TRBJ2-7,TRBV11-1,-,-,TGTGCCAGCAGCTCACCCCAGGTCTCCTACGAGCAGTACTTC,CASSSPQVSYEQYF
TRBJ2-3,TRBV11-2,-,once,TGTGCCAGCAGCTTAGATACGGAGGGGTCAGATACGCAGTATTTT,CASSLDTEGSDTQYF
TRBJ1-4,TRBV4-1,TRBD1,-,TGCGCCAGCAGCCAAGATGGACAGGGTTCAACTAATGAAAAACTGTTTTTT,CASSQDGQGSTNEKLFF
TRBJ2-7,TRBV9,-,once,TGTGCCAGCAGCGTGGGCCATACCTACGAGCAGTACTTC,CASSVGHTYEQYF
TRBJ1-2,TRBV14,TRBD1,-,TGTGCCAGCAGCCAAGAAGTAAAACAGGGGCCCTATGGCTACACCTTC,CASSQEVKQGPYGYTF
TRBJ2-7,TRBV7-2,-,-,TGTGCCAGCAGCTTATCCGCCAGGGCCCGCTACGAGCAGTACTTC,CASSLSARARYEQYF
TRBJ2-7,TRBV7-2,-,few,TGTGCCAGCAACCCGGATTCGGGTAACTCCTACGAGCAGTACTTC,CASNPDSGNSYEQYF
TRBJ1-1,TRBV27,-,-,TGTGCCAGCAGTCCGAAGAGAGGTTTCAACACTGAAGCTTTCTTT,CASSPKRGFNTEAFF
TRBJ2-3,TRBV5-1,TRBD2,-,TGCGCCAGCAGCTTGGGGGGTAGCGGGAGAATCGGAGATACGCAGTATTTT,CASSLGGSGRIGDTQYF
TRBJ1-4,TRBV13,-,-,TGTGCCAGCAGCTTAAAACTCCCCGAACGTGAAAAACTGTTTTTT,CASSLKLPEREKLFF
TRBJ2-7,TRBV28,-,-,TGTGCCAGCAGCCGAGGTCAATCCTACGAGCAGTACTTC,CASSRGQSYEQYF
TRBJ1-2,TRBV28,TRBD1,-,TGTGCCAGCAGGACCAGGGGGGACTATGGCTACACCTTC,CASRTRGDYGYTF
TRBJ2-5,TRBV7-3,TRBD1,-,TGTGCCAGCAGCATACATCTGGACAGGGGGTCGAGGGAGACCCAGTACTTC,CASSIHLDRGSRETQYF
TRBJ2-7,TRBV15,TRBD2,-,TGTGCCACCAGCAGACGAACGGGACTAGCGGGAAGGGACGAGCAGTACTTC,CATSRRTGLAGRDEQYF
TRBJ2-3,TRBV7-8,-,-,TGTGCCAGCAGCTTTTCCGGCGGTAGCACAGATACGCAGTATTTT,CASSFSGGSTDTQYF
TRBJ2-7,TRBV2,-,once,TGTGCCAGCAGTGAAGTAGACGAGCAGTACTTC,CASSEVDEQYF
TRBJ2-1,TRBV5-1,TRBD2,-,TGCGCCAGCAGCTCCACGTCCGGGAGGTGGGAGCAGTTCTTC,CASSSTSGRWEQFF
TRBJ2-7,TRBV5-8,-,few,TGTGCCAGCCCCGCAAACACCTACGAGCAGTACTTC,CASPANTYEQYF
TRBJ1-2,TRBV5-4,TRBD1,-,TGTGCCAGCAGCTCCCAAAAAAAGCCGGGACAGGGGGCGTCTGGCTACACCTTC,CASSSQKKPGQGASGYTF
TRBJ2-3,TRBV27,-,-,TGTGCCAGCAGTTTTAGGGGGGGGACAGATACGCAGTATTTT,CASSFRGGTDTQYF
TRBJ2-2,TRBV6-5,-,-,TGCGCCAGCAGTTACTCTGGGCGGGAATCGATCGGGGAGCTGTTTTTT,CASSYSGRESIGELFF